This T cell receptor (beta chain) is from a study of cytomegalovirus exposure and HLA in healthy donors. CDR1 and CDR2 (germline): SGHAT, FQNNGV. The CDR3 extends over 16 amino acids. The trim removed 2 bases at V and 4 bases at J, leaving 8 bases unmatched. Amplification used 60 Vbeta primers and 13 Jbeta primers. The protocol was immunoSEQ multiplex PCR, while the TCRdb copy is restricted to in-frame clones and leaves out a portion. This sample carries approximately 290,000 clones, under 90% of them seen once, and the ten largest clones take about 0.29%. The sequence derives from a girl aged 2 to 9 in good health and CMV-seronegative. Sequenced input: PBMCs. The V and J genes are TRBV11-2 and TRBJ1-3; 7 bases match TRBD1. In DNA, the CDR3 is TGTGCCAGCAGCTTACGAATCGGGACAGCCGGAAACACCATATATTTT. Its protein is CASSLRIGTAGNTIYF.